The T cell receptor beta chain under discussion was sequenced for a study of blood T cell repertoires in COVID-19. Study information: COVID-19 samples, acute and convalescent, were from the United States, Italy and Spain. PBMCs, B-cell-depleted T cells, or T cells provided the cDNA or gDNA that made up the material.

Authors' data handling: Reference gene primer amplification yielded estimated nucleated cell counts. Only in-frame clones appear in the TCRdb table, and some are missing; sequencing was by immunoSEQ multiplex PCR. For V, J and clone size, that table is used; D and trimming come from the DNA. Of about 110,000 clones listed, 70% to 90% were seen once; the top ten hold 1% to 1.4%. V gave up 4 bases and J gave up 4 bases, with 14 bases separating them. Germline lookup yields CDR1 SGHNT and CDR2 YYREEE (reference sequence). The CDR3 is 14 residues long. The TCR originated in a human donor in a cohort sampled during active COVID-19. The J gene is TRBJ1-1, the V gene TRBV5-4; D remains ambiguous. The source material was peripheral blood. The CDR3 protein is CASSLVPGSTEAFF. In DNA, the CDR3 is TGTGCCAGCAGCCTCGTACCGGGGAGCACTGAAGCTTTCTTT.